The subject of this entry is one T cell receptor (beta chain). The target of this receptor is not known. Base quality data are lacking; no much larger clone is found one base away. The sample is drawn from a study of vaccination effects on CD4 cells after COVID-19 (dated by TCRdb to the early 2020s). In terms of the full investigation: Participants received two doses of either the BNT162b2 or the mRNA-1273 mRNA SARS-CoV-2 vaccine. In both COVID-19 convalescent patients and infection-naive vaccine recipients, the study compared SARS-CoV-2 spike-specific CD4+ TCR repertoires from before mRNA vaccination with those from after it. Altogether, roughly 10 COVID-19 convalescent patients and several SARS-CoV-2-naive healthy vaccine recipients made up the full study. In the study, cultures from other donors were sequenced using the Oncomine TCR Beta short-read assay on an Illumina iSeq 100.

Broad study findings and their caveats: The study was limited by a small number of convalescent patients, and early post-infection timepoints were lacking. Both infection-induced and vaccine-induced clones contracted markedly at late post-vaccination timepoints, which is consistent with waning T cell responses. Among healthy vaccine recipients, nearly all vaccine-induced clones were SARS-CoV-2 mono-reactive, and only 1 of 255 was cross-reactive with common cold coronaviruses.

In the ViraFEST assay, PBMC were stimulated with viral peptide pools, and antigen-specific CD4+ T cell clonotypes were then identified by expansion using TCR sequencing. After 10 days of culture, CD4+ T cells were isolated with the EasySep CD4+ T cell isolation kit. Healthy vaccine recipients had no prior SARS-CoV-2 infection, confirmed by negative nucleocapsid antibodies before and after vaccination. A few million PBMC per well were cultured with 9 to 10 ug/ml peptides in IMDM containing approximately 4.6% human AB serum, about 9 IU/ml IL-2 and gentamicin. On days 3 and 7, half of the culture medium was replaced with fresh IL-2-containing medium. Each peptide stimulation condition was cultured in triplicate wells unless otherwise noted. Using Ficoll-Paque Plus gradient centrifugation, PBMC were separated from whole blood and then either used fresh or cryopreserved at -140C. The overlapping peptide pools covered the spike proteins of SARS-CoV-2 and of the common cold coronaviruses HCoV-NL63, HCoV-OC43 and HCoV-229E. The QIAamp micro DNA kit was used to extract genomic DNA from the cultured CD4+ T cells.

Library prep was done by the immunoSEQ multiplex PCR assay. DNA from the CD4+ T cells that had been cultured and isolated underwent TCR beta CDR3 sequencing. The paper's data handling went like this. Non-productive TCR sequences were removed and reads were trimmed to the CDR3 region, keeping CDR3s of at least 7 amino acids. Antigen-specific clonotypes were identified with the MANAFEST web app by comparing expansion in peptide wells against reference cultures. To count as positive, a clone had to show expansion at FDR<0.05 compared with the reference and with all other wells, an odds ratio above 5, and a frequency above 0.1% in two replicate wells. A clonotype was defined as cross-reactive if the clonotype was significantly expanded both in SARS-CoV-2 spike wells and in at least one common cold coronavirus spike condition. CDR3 similarity was assessed by Levenshtein distance using the stringdist R package, and unrooted trees were constructed with ape in R 3.6.1. TCRdb took this table from immuneACCESS and kept in-frame rearrangements with V and J called. Such tables lack part of the clones; where checked against another copy, unresolved V genes explain under half of the gap, and the rest is unexplained. V, J and clone size derive from that table, while D and trimming were established from the DNA sequence. This sample lists 50,000 or so clones; 75% to 85% were detected once. The ten largest make up 5% to 7% of the sample.

The germline V gene (reference sequence) supplies CDR1 LGHDT and CDR2 YNNKEL. V is pared back by 6 bases and J by 6 bases, with 7 bases lying between the germline termini. The CDR3, from cysteine to phenylalanine, totals 11 residues. The entry retains the CDR3 DNA only, 33 bases that are in frame from base 1. Source: CD4+ T cells from PBMCs cultured with HCoV-OC43 spike peptides, taken before COVID-19 vaccination. Sample cell subset or site, as interpreted from the label and publication: HCoV-OC43 spike overlapping peptide pool stimulation. The clonotype originates from a human donor who received a COVID-19 vaccine. Here the chain combines TRBV3-1 (or the pseudogene TRBV3-2) and TRBJ2-3, with the D gene not clear enough to name. The CDR3 in this case is CASSVRDTQYF. In nucleotides, the sequence is TGTGCCAGCAGTGTAAGGGATACGCAGTATTTT.